The 3 T cell receptor beta chains below come from one sample, sequenced in a study of blood T cell repertoires in COVID-19. Produced via immunoSEQ multiplex PCR; TCRdb's table is partial and in-frame only. Of roughly 140,000 clones in the sample, roughly 90% are singletons; the top ten hold 2% to 2.5%. The sample was peripheral blood. Every receptor here comes from a human donor in a cohort sampled during active COVID-19.

CDR3 sequence reads: CASSPGYTDTQYF. CDR3 in DNA: TGTGCCAGCAGCCCCGGGTACACAGATACGCAGTATTTT. The rearrangement joins TRBV7-8 to TRBJ2-3, with D uncertain. The CDR3 is 13 residues long. Trimming stripped 5 bases from V and 2 bases from J, with 8 bases between. Germline CDR1 reads SGHVS; CDR2 reads FQNEAQ.

The chain recombines TRBV28 with TRBJ1-5; 8 bases agree with TRBD1. Germline assignment: CDR1 MDHEN and CDR2 SYDVKM. V was clipped by 6 bases and J by 6 bases; unmatched bases: 4. The CDR3 loop spans 13 amino acids. The CDR3 here is CASRTGASQPQHF. The CDR3, as DNA: TGTGCCAGCAGGACAGGGGCCTCTCAGCCCCAGCATTTT.

The chain uses TRBV7-3 and TRBJ2-2; 10 positions match TRBD1. Per the germline V gene, CDR1 is SGHTA and CDR2 is FQGTGA. The trim removed 2 bases at V and 1 base at J, leaving 7 bases unmatched. This CDR3 comprises 18 residues. In DNA, the CDR3 is TGTGCCAGCAGCTTACTTCCGGGACAGGGGTTGAACACCGGGGAGCTGTTTTTT. Protein sequence: CASSLLPGQGLNTGELFF.